This T cell receptor beta chain came from a study of response to subunit inactivated influenza vaccine. Germline V gives CDR1 MDHEN, CDR2 SYDVKM. The V end was cut by 4 bases, the J end by 0 bases, with 9 bases between. This CDR3 region has 15 residues. TCRdb used MiXCR to reprocess the RT-PCR reads, holding one entry per CDR3 protein. The sample yields 450,000 to 600,000 distinct CDR3 sequences, approximately 7.1% seen once. The source was PBMCs from blood, collected around 2 years after vaccination. This rearrangement joins TRBV28 to TRBJ2-2, with a weak D call TRBD2 (6 bases). The clonotype originates from a man aged 45 to 70 who received an inactivated influenza vaccine. This CDR3 reads CASSSPGANTGELFF. The CDR3 bases are TGTGCCAGCAGTTCCCCGGGAGCGAACACCGGGGAGCTGTTTTTT. The whole variable domain, remainder taken from reference TRBV28 and TRBJ2-2, is DVKVTQSSRYLVKRTGEKVFLECVQDMDHENMFWYRQDPGLGLRLIYFSYDVKMKEKGDIPEGYSVSREKKERFSLILESASTNQTSMYLCASSSPGANTGELFFGEGSRLTVL.